Listed here is a single T cell receptor (beta chain). No antigen is known for it. Profiled with immunoSEQ multiplex PCR; TCRdb holds only in-frame clones, not every one. The table shows approximately 110,000 clones, with about 80% occurring only once. This sample stems from a study of T cell responses to AZD1222 COVID-19 vaccine. Overall study context: It was second doses at about 4 or about 12 weeks that were pooled.

The CDR3 is 16 residues long. V shed 0 bases, J shed 2 bases, and the junction held 4 bases outside the gene matches. The germline V gene encodes CDR1 SGHTA and CDR2 FQGNSA. The study, taken as a whole, reports: Recipients of AZD1222 seropositive at baseline numbered only 6 or 7. CD4 TCRs associated with vaccination spanned spike, dominating at 160-218 and 743-854.

The receptor comes from an adult in good health. The specimen comprised peripheral blood, sampled on day 0 of AZD1222 vaccination. The chain uses TRBV7-2 and TRBJ2-1; 7 bases map to TRBD2. CDR3 nucleotides: TGTGCCAGCAGCTTAGCGGCTAGCGGAGCCTACAATGAGCAGTTCTTC. It yields the protein CASSLAASGAYNEQFF.